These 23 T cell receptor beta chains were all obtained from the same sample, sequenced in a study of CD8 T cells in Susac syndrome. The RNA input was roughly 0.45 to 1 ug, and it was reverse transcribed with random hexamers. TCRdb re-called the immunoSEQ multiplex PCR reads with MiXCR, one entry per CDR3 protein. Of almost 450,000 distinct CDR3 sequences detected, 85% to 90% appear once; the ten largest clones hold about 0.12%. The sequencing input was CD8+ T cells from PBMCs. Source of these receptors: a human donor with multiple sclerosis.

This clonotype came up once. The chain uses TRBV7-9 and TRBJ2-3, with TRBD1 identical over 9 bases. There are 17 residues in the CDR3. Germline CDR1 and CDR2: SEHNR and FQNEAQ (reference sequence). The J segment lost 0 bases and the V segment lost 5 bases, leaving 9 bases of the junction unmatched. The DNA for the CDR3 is TGTGCCAGCAGCCCACGGGACAGGGATACTAGCACAGATACGCAGTATTTT. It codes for CASSPRDRDTSTDTQYF.

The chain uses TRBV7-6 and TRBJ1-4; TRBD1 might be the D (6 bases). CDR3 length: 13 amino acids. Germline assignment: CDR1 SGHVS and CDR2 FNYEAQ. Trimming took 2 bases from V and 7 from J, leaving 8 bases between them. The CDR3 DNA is TGTGCCAGCAGCTTAATACAGGGTGAAAAACTGTTTTTT. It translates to CASSLIQGEKLFF.

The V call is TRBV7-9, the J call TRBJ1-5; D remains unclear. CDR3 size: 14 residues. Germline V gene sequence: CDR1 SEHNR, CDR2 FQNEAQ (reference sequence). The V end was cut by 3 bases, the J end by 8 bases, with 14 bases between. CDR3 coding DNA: TGTGCCAGCAGCTTGGGCACGTCGAGGGAGCCCCAGCATTTT. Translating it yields CASSLGTSREPQHF.

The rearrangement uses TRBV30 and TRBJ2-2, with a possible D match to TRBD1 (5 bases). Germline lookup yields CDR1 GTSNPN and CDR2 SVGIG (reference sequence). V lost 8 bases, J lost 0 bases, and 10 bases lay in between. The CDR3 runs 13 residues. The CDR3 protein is CALDSTNTGELFF. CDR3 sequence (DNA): TGTGCCCTCGACAGTACGAACACCGGGGAGCTGTTTTTT.

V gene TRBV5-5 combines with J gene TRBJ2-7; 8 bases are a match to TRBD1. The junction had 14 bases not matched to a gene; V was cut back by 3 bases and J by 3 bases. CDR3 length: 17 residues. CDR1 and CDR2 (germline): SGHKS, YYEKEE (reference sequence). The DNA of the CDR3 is TGTGCCAGCAGCTCGCCAGGACAGGGTTTTTCTTTCTACGAGCAGTACTTC. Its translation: CASSSPGQGFSFYEQYF.

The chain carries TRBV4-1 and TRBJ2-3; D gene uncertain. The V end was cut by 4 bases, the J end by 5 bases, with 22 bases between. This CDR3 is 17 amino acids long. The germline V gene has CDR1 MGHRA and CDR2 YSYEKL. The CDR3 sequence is CASSPGVDNWIGDTQYF. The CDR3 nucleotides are TGCGCCAGCAGCCCAGGCGTAGATAATTGGATCGGAGATACGCAGTATTTT.

The DNA of the CDR3 is TGTGCCAGCAGTCCTAAACACGTAACCTACGAGCAGTACTTC. It specifies CASSPKHVTYEQYF. The chain employs TRBV12-3 or TRBV12-4 and TRBJ2-7, with D uncertain. The V end was cut by 5 bases, the J end by 2 bases, with 13 bases between. This CDR3 is built from 14 residues.

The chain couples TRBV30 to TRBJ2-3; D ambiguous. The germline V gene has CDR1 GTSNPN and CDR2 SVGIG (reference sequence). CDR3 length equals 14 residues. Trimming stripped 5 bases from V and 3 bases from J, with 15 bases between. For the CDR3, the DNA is TGTGCCTGGCCCTTTGCGGAACTGACAGATACGCAGTATTTT. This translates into CAWPFAELTDTQYF.

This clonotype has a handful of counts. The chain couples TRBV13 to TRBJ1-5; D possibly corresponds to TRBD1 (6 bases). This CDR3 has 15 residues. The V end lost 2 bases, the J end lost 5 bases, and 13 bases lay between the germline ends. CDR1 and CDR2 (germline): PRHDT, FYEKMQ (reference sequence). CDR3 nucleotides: TGTGCCAGCAGCTTAACGGGGGCAGGGGATCAGCCCCAGCATTTT. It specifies CASSLTGAGDQPQHF.

CDR3 coding DNA: TGTGCCAGCAACTCCCGAGGGATCTGGGATACGCAGTATTTT. Amino acid sequence: CASNSRGIWDTQYF. This chain joins TRBV11-2 and TRBJ2-3; possibly TRBD2 for D (5 bases). Germline values: CDR1 SGHAT, CDR2 FQNNGV. This CDR3 region has 14 residues. V lost 7 bases and J lost 6, with 17 bases in between. Supplemented by reference TRBV11-2 and TRBJ2-3, the full variable domain reads EAGVAQSPRYKIIEKRQSVAFWCNPISGHATLYWYQQILGQGPKLLIQFQNNGVVDDSQLPKDRFSAERLKGVDSTLKIQPAKLEDSAVYLCASNSRGIWDTQYFGPGTRLTVL.

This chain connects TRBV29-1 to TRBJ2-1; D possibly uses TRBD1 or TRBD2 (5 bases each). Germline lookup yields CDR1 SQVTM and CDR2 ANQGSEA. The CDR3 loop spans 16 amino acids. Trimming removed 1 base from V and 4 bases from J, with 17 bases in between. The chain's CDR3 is CSVEGVWRGEYNEQFF. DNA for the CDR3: TGCAGCGTTGAAGGAGTTTGGAGAGGGGAGTACAATGAGCAGTTCTTC.

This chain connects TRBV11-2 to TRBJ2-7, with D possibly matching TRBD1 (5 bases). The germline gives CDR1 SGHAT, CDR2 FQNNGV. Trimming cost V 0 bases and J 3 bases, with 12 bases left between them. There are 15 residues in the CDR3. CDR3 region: CASSLDSGLLYEQYF. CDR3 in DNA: TGTGCCAGCAGCTTAGATTCAGGGCTACTCTACGAGCAGTACTTC. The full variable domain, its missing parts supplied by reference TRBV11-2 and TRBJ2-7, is EAGVAQSPRYKIIEKRQSVAFWCNPISGHATLYWYQQILGQGPKLLIQFQNNGVVDDSQLPKDRFSAERLKGVDSTLKIQPAKLEDSAVYLCASSLDSGLLYEQYFGPGTRLTVT.

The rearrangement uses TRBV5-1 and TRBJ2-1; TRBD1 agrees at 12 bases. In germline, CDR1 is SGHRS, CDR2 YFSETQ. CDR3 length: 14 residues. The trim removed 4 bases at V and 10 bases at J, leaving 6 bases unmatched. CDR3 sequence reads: CASSGGQGAEEQFF. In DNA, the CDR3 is TGCGCCAGCAGCGGGGGACAGGGGGCGGAGGAGCAGTTCTTC.

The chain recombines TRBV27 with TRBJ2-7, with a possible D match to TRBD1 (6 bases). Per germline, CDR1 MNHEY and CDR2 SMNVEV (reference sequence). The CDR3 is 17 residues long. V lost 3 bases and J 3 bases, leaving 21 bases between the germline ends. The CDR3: CASSLAYRALDNYEQYF. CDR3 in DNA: TGTGCCAGCAGTTTGGCCTACAGGGCCCTCGATAACTACGAGCAGTACTTC.

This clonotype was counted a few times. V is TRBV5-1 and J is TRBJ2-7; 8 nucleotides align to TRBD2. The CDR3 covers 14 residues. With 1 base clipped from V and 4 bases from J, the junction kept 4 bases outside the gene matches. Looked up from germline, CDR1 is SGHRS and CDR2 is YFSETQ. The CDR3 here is CASSLRSGGYEQYF. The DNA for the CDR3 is TGCGCCAGCAGCTTGAGGTCGGGGGGGTACGAGCAGTACTTC.

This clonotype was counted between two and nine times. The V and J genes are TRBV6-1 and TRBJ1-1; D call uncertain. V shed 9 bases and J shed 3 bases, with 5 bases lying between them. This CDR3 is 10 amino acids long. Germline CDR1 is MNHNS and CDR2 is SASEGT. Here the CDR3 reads CASEYTEAFF. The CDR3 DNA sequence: TGTGCCAGTGAGTACACTGAAGCTTTCTTT.

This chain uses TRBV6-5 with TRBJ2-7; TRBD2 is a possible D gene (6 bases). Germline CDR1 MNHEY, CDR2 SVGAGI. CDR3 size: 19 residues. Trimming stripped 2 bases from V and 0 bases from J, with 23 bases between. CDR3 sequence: CASSYIRGGTTKRSYEQYF. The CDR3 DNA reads TGTGCCAGCAGTTACATTCGGGGCGGGACGACCAAACGCTCCTACGAGCAGTACTTC.

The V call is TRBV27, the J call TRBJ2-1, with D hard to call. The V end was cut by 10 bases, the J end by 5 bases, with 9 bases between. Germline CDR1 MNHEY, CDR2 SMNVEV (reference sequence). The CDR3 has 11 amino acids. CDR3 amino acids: CATLSHNEQFF. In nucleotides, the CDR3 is TGTGCCACCCTCAGCCACAATGAGCAGTTCTTC.

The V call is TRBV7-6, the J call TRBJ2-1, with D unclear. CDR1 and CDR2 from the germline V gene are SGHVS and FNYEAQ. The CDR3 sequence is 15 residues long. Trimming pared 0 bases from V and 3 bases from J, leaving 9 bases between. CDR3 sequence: CASSLAGANYNEQFF. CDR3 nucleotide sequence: TGTGCCAGCAGCTTAGCCGGAGCCAACTACAATGAGCAGTTCTTC.

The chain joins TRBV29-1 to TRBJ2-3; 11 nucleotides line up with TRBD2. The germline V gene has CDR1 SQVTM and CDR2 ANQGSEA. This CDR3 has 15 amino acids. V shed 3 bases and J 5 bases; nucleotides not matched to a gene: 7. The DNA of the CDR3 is TGCAGCGTTGAGTCTAATAGCGGGAGGGTAGATACGCAGTATTTT. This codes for CSVESNSGRVDTQYF.

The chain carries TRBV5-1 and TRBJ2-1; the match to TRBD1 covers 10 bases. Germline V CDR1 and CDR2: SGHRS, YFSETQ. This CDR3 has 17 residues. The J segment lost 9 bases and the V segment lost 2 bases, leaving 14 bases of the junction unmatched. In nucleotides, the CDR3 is TGCGCCAGCAGCTTCTTATTCGGGACAGGGGAGGGTAGTGAGCAGTTCTTC. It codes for CASSFLFGTGEGSEQFF.

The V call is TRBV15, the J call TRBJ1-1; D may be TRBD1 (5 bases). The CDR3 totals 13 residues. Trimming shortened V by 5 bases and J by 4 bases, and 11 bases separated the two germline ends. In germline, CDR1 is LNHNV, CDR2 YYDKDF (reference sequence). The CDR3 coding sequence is TGTGCCACCAGCCGGGGGAGGGTCACTGAAGCTTTCTTT. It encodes CATSRGRVTEAFF.

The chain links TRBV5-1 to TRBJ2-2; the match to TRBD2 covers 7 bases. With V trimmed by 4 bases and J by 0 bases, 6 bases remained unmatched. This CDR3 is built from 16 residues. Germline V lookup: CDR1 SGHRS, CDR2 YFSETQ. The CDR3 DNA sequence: TGCGCCAGCAGCCCGCTGGGGGGGACGAACACCGGGGAGCTGTTTTTT. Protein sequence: CASSPLGGTNTGELFF.